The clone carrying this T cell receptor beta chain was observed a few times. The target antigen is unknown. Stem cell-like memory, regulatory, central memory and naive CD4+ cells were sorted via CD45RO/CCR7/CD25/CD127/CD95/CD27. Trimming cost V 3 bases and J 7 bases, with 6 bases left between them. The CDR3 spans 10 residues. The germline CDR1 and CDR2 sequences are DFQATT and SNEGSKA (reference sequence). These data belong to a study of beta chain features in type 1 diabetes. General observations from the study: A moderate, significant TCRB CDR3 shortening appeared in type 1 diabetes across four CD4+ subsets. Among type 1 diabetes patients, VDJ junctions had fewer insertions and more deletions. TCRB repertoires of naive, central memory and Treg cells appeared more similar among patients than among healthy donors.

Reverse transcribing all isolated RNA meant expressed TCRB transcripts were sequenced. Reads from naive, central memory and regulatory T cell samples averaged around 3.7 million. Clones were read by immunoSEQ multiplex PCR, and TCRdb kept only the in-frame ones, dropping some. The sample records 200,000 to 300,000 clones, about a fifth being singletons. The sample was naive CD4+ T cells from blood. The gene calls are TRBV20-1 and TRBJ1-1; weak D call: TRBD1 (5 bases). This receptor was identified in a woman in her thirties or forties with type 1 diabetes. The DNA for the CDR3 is TGCAGTGCTAGGACAGATGAAGCTTTCTTT. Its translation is CSARTDEAFF.